The clone carrying this T cell receptor beta chain was seen a handful of times. The CDR3 extends over 14 amino acids. Germline loops: CDR1 SNHLY, CDR2 FYNNEI. Trimming cost V 6 bases and J 7 bases, with 19 bases left between them. The data are from a study of blood T cells in healthy people across ages. Then a second PCR, running about 7 to 11 cycles, was carried out with a sample-barcoded 5' primer and a J-beta primer mix. Every cDNA molecule carried a tag from a template-switch adaptor bearing 12 random nucleotides. MiXCR, run by TCRdb on the 5' RACE reads, gives a single entry per CDR3 protein. The table records 1,100,000 or so distinct CDR3 sequences, 35% to 50% of them present only once.

This sequence joins TRBV2 and TRBJ2-7; D is undetermined. This receptor was identified in a woman aged 55-70 years in good health. Source material: blood. The DNA of the CDR3 is TGTGCCAGCAGCGATCTCTCCCCGGATCCGGAGCAGTACTTC. This sequence encodes CASSDLSPDPEQYF.